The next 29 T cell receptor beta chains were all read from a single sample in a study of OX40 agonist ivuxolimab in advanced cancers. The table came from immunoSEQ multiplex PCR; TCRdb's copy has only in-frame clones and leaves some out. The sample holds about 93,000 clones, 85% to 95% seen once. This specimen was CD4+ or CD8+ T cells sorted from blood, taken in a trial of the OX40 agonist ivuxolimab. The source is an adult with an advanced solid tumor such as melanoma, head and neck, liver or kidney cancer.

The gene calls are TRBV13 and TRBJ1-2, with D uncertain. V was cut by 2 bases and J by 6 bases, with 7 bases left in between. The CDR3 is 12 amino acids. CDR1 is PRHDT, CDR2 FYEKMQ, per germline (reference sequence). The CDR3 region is CASSLSRDGYTF. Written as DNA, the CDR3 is TGTGCCAGCAGCTTATCGCGGGATGGCTACACCTTC. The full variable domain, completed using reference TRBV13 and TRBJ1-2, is AAGVIQSPRHLIKEKRETATLKCYPIPRHDTVYWYQQGPGQDPQFLISFYEKMQSDKGSIPDRFSAQQFSDYHSELNMSSLELGDSALYFCASSLSRDGYTFGSGTRLTVV.

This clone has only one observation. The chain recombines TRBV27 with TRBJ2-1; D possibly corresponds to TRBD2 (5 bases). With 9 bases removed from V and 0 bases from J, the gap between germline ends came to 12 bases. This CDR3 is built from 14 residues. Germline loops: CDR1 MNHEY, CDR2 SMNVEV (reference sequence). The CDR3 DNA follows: TGTGCCAGTGGGCCGGGGAGCTCCTACAATGAGCAGTTCTTC. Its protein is CASGPGSSYNEQFF.

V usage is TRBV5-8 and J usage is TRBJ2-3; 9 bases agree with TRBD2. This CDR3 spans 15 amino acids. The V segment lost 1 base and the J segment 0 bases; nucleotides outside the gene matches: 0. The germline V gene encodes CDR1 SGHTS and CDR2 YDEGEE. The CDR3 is CASSLTSGSTDTQYF. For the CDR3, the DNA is TGTGCCAGCAGCTTGACTAGCGGGAGCACAGATACGCAGTATTTT.

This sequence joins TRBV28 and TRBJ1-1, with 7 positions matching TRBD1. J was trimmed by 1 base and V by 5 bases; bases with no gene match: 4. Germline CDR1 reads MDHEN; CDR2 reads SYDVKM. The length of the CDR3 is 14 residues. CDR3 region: CASSTGQWNTEAFF. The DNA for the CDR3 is TGTGCCAGCAGTACGGGACAGTGGAACACTGAAGCTTTCTTT.

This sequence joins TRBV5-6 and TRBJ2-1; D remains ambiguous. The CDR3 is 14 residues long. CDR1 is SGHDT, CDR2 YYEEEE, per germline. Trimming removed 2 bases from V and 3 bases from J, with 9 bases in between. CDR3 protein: CASSFPTLYNEQFF. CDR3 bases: TGTGCCAGCAGCTTCCCGACTCTCTACAATGAGCAGTTCTTC.

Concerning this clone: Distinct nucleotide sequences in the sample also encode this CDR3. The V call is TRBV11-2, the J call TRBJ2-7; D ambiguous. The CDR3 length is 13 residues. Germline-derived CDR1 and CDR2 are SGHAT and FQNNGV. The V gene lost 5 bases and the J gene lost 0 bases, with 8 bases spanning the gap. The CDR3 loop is CASSLGASYEQYF. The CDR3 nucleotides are TGTGCCAGCAGCCTCGGCGCCTCCTACGAGCAGTACTTC.

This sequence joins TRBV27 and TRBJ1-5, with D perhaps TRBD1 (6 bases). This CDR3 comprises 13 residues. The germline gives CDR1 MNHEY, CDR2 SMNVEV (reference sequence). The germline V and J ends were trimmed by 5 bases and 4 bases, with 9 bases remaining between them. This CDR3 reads CASSPRGNQPQHF. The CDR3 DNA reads TGTGCCAGCAGTCCTAGGGGGAATCAGCCCCAGCATTTT.

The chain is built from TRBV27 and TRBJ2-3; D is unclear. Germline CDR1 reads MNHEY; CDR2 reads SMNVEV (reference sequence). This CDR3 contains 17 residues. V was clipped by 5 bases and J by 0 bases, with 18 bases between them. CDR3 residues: CASSPSPGAPSTDTQYF. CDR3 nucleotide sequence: TGTGCCAGCAGTCCATCCCCTGGAGCGCCTAGCACAGATACGCAGTATTTT.

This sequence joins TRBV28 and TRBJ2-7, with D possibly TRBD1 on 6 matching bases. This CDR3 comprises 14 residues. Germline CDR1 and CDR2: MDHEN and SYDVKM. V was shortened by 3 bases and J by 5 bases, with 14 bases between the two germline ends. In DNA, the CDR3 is TGTGCCAGCAGTTTGTTCCAGGGGAAGAACGAGCAGTACTTC. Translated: CASSLFQGKNEQYF.

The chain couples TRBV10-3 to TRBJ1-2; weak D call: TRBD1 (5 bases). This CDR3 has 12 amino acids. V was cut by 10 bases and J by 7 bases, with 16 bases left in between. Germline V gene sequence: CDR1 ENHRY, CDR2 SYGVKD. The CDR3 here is CATGRWGGGYTF. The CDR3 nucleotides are TGTGCCACAGGGAGGTGGGGAGGTGGCTACACCTTC.

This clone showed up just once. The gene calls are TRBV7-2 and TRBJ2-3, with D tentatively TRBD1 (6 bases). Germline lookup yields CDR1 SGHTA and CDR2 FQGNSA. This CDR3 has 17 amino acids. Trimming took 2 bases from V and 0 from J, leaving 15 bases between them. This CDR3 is CASSLQPRQESTDTQYF. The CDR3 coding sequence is TGTGCCAGCAGCTTACAGCCGCGACAGGAGAGCACAGATACGCAGTATTTT.

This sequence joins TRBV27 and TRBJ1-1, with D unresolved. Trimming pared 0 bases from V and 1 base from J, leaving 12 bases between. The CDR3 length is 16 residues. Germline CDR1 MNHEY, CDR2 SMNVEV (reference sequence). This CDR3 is CASSLSYPGQNTEAFF. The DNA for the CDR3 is TGTGCCAGCAGTTTATCCTACCCCGGGCAGAACACTGAAGCTTTCTTT.

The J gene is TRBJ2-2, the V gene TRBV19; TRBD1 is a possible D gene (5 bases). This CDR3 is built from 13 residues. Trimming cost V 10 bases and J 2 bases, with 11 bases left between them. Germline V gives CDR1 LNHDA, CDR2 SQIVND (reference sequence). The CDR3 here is CATPTENTGELFF. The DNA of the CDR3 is TGTGCCACCCCGACAGAAAACACCGGGGAGCTGTTTTTT. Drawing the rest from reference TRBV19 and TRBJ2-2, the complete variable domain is DGGITQSPKYLFRKEGQNVTLSCEQNLNHDAMYWYRQDPGQGLRLIYYSQIVNDFQKGDIAEGYSVSREKKESFPLTVTSAQKNPTAFYLCATPTENTGELFFGEGSRLTVL.

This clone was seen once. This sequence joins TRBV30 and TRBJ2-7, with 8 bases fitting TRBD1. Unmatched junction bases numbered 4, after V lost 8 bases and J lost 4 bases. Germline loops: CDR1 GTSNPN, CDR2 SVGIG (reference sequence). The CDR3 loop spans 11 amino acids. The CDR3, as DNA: TGTGCCACAGGGGGTGGATACGAGCAGTACTTC. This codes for CATGGGYEQYF.

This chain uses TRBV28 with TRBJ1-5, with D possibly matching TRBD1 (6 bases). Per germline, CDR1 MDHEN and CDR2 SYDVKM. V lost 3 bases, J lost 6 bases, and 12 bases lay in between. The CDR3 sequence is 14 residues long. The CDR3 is CASSFGSRGQPQHF. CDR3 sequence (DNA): TGTGCCAGCAGTTTTGGCTCCAGGGGTCAGCCCCAGCATTTT.

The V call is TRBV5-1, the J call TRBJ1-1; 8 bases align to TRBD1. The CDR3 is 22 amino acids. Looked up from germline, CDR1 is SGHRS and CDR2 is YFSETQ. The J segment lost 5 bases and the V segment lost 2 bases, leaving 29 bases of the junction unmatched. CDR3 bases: TGCGCCAGCAGCTTCGAAGGACGCAACCCCAGACAGGGGCGCCCCGGGGGGACTGAAGCTTTCTTT. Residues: CASSFEGRNPRQGRPGGTEAFF.

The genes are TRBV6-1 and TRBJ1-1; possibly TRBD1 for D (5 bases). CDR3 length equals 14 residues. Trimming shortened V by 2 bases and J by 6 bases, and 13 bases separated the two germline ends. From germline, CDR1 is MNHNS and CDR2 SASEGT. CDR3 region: CASSEWLGDAEAFF. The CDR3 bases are TGTGCCAGCAGTGAATGGCTCGGGGACGCTGAAGCTTTCTTT.

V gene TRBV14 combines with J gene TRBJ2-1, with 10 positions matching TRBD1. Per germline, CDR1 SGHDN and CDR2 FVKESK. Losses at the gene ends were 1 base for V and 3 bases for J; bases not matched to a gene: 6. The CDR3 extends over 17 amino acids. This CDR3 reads CASSQGVDRGRYNEQFF. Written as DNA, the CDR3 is TGTGCCAGCAGCCAAGGAGTTGACAGGGGGCGCTACAATGAGCAGTTCTTC.

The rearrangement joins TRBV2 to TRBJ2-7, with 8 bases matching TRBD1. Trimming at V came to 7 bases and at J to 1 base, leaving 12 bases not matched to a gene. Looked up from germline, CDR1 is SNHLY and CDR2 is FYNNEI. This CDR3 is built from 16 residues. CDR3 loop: CASMVGPRQGSYEQYF. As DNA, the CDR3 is TGTGCCAGCATGGTGGGCCCGAGACAGGGGTCCTACGAGCAGTACTTC. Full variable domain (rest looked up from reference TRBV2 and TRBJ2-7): EPEVTQTPSHQVTQMGQEVILRCVPISNHLYFYWYRQILGQKVEFLVSFYNNEISEKSEIFDDQFSVERPDGSNFTLKIRSTKLEDSAMYFCASMVGPRQGSYEQYFGPGTRLTVT.

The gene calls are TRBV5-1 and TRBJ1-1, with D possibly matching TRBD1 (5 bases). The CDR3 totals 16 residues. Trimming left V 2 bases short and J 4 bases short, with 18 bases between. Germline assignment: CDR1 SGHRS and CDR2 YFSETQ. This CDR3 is CASSFDSGGLGTEAFF. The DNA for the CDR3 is TGCGCCAGCAGCTTTGACTCTGGGGGTTTGGGCACTGAAGCTTTCTTT.

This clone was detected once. CDR3 sequence (DNA): TGTGCCAGCAGCTCACCACCCCCGAATGGCTACACCTTC. Protein sequence: CASSSPPPNGYTF. The J gene is TRBJ1-2, the V gene TRBV5-4; D is undetermined. CDR1 SGHNT and CDR2 YYREEE come from the germline V gene (reference sequence). The CDR3 sequence is 13 residues long. V dropped 3 bases and J dropped 6 bases, with 12 bases sitting between them. Full variable domain (outside the CDR3, taken from reference TRBV5-4 and TRBJ1-2): ETGVTQSPTHLIKTRGQQVTLRCSSQSGHNTVSWYQQALGQGPQFIFQYYREEENGRGNFPPRFSGLQFPNYSSELNVNALELDDSALYLCASSSPPPNGYTFGSGTRLTVV.

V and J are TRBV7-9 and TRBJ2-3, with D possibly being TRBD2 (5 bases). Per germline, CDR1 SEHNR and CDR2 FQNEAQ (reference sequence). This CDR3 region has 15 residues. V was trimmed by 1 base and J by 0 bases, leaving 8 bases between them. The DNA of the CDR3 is TGTGCCAGCAGCTTAGTTCGGGGAAGCACAGATACGCAGTATTTT. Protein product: CASSLVRGSTDTQYF.

The CDR3 coding sequence is TGTGCCAGCAGCTTCACGGCAAACACTGAAGCTTTCTTT. Its translation is CASSFTANTEAFF. The gene calls are TRBV5-6 and TRBJ1-1, with D unclear. Germline CDR1 and CDR2: SGHDT and YYEEEE. Trimming removed 2 bases at V and 2 bases at J, with 7 bases between. The CDR3 is 13 residues long.

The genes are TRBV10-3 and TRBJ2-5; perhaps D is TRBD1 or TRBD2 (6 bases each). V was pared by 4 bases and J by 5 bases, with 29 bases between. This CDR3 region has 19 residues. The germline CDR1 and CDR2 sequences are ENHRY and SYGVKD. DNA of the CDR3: TGTGCCATCAGTGTCTCCCTGGTCCTACTAGGGGGGCTTGGGGAGACCCAGTACTTC. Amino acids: CAISVSLVLLGGLGETQYF.

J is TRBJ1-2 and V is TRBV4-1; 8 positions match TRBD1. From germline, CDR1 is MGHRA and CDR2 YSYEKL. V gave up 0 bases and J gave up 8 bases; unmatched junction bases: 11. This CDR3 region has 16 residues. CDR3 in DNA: TGCGCCAGCAGCCAAGAGTGGGGTCAGGGGGCGCGCGGCTACACCTTC. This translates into CASSQEWGQGARGYTF.

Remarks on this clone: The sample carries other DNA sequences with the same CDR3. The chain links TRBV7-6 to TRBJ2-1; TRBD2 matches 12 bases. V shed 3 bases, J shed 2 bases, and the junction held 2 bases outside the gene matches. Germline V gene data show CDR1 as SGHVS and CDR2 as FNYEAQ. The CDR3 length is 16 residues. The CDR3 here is CASSLASGGAYNEQFF. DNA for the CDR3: TGTGCCAGCAGCTTGGCTAGCGGGGGGGCCTACAATGAGCAGTTCTTC.

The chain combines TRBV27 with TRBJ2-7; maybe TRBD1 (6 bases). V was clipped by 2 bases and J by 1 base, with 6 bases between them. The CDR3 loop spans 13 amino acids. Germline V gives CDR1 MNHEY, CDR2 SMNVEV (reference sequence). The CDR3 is CASSLGTSYEQYF. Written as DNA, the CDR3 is TGTGCCAGCAGTTTAGGGACATCCTACGAGCAGTACTTC.

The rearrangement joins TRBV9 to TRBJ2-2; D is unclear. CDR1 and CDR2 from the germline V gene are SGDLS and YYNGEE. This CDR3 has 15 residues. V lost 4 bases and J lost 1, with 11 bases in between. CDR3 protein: CASSKRTGNTGELFF. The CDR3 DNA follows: TGTGCCAGCAGCAAACGGACCGGGAACACCGGGGAGCTGTTTTTT.

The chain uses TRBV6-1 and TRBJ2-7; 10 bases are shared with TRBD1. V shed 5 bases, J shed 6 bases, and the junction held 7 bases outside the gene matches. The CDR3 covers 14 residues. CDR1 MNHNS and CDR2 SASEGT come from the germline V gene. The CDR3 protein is CASSPDRGTSEQYF. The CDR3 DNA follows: TGTGCCAGCAGTCCGGACAGGGGGACGAGCGAGCAGTACTTC.